This T cell receptor beta chain comes out of a study of blood T cells in healthy people across ages. Whole-study results and caveats: When set beside aged donors, long-lived donors presented more naive CD4+ cells and higher diversity. A conclusive naive versus antigen-experienced comparison was prevented by the unsorted PBMCs. Estimates drawn from one million T cells were deemed to understate diversity.

Total RNA extracted from each sample amounted to at least 6 micrograms. The second PCR ran 7 to 11 cycles with a sample-barcoded 5' primer and J-beta primers. TCRdb re-derived calls from the 5' RACE reads in MiXCR, one entry per CDR3 protein. The sample lists about 730,000 distinct CDR3 sequences; roughly 41% were seen once. This clonotype was counted between two and nine times. What it recognizes is unknown. Trimming removed 6 bases from V and 6 bases from J; junction bases left unmatched: 6. Germline CDR1 is SQVTM and CDR2 is ANQGSEA. The CDR3 is 12 amino acids. The rearrangement joins TRBV29-1 to TRBJ1-2, with 8 nucleotides matching TRBD1. The sample comprised blood. The source of this sequence is a woman in her sixties in good health. CDR3 in amino acids: CSVQGARDGYTF. The DNA for the CDR3 is TGCAGCGTGCAGGGGGCGCGAGATGGCTACACCTTC.